Given below is one T cell receptor (beta chain) in context. What it recognizes is unknown. The entry originates in a study of vaccination and CD4 T cells after COVID-19. The Oncomine TCR Beta short-read assay sequenced DNA from cultured CD4+ T cells. TCRdb analysed the PCR reads with MiXCR anew, one entry per CDR3 protein. The table shows roughly 7,000 distinct CDR3 sequences, with about 46% occurring only once. Treatment indicated: roughly ten-day PBMC culture with coronavirus spike peptide pools or control peptides (ViraFEST assay). Peptide-pool expansion of antigen-specific T cells preceded TCR sequencing in ViraFEST. CDR1 and CDR2 (germline): SGHTA, FQGTGA. This CDR3 has 15 residues. V gave up 2 bases and J gave up 4 bases; unmatched junction bases: 3.

This chain links TRBV7-3 with TRBJ2-1, with TRBD2 matching 9 bases. Source material: CD4+ T cells from blood, cultured in vitro. This sequence originates from a human donor who had recovered from COVID-19. The CDR3 region is CASSLDLAGYNEQFF. The CDR3 nucleotides are TGTGCCAGCAGCTTAGATCTAGCGGGATACAATGAGCAGTTCTTC.